Each of the 15 T cell receptor beta chains below was sequenced from the same sample in a study of PD-L1 blockade in urothelial cancer. As for time point: pretreatment peripheral blood. Clones were sequenced by immunoSEQ multiplex PCR, and TCRdb holds only the in-frame ones, with some missing. The top ten hold 2.5% to 4% of the sample, which has more than 50,000 clones, under 90% seen once. Sequences were derived from PBMCs, sampled around atezolizumab (anti-PD-L1) treatment. The source is a man aged 70 or older with urothelial cancer.

For the CDR3, the DNA is TGTGCCTGGGCGTCGGGAGTATCGGGAAACACCATATATTTT. Translation gives CAWASGVSGNTIYF. The chain combines TRBV30 with TRBJ1-3; D gene uncertain. The CDR3 covers 14 residues. V shed 5 bases and J shed 4 bases, with 15 bases lying between them. The germline V gene encodes CDR1 GTSNPN and CDR2 SVGIG (reference sequence).

A single count supports this clone. The V and J genes are TRBV5-1 and TRBJ2-7, with 7 bases matching TRBD2. Germline V lookup: CDR1 SGHRS, CDR2 YFSETQ. The CDR3 runs 13 residues. V shed 4 bases and J 2 bases; nucleotides not matched to a gene: 3. The CDR3 spells CASSSGTPYEQYF. In DNA form, the CDR3 reads TGCGCCAGCAGCAGCGGGACTCCCTACGAGCAGTACTTC.

The chain couples TRBV2 to TRBJ1-2, with 7 bases identical to TRBD1. Germline-derived CDR1 and CDR2 are SNHLY and FYNNEI. This CDR3 has 14 amino acids. J gave up 4 bases and V 6 bases, and 8 bases lay outside the gene matches. The CDR3 protein is CASRQTGKSYGYTF. The CDR3, as DNA: TGTGCCAGCAGACAGACAGGGAAGTCCTATGGCTACACCTTC.

The CDR3 sequence is CASSVEGRVNQPQHF. Here the CDR3 DNA reads TGTGCCAGCAGCGTAGAAGGCAGGGTCAATCAGCCCCAGCATTTT. The rearrangement links TRBV9 to TRBJ1-5; the D gene is possibly TRBD1 (5 bases). Germline V lookup: CDR1 SGDLS, CDR2 YYNGEE. Trimming stripped 0 bases from V and 3 bases from J, with 10 bases between. The CDR3 spans 15 residues.

This chain connects TRBV2 to TRBJ2-1, with D unclear. The CDR3 sequence is 13 residues long. CDR1 and CDR2 (germline): SNHLY, FYNNEI. Trimming pared 7 bases from V and 4 bases from J, leaving 11 bases between. The DNA of the CDR3 is TGTGCCAGCACGCGACTCCAATACAATGAGCAGTTCTTC. Amino acid sequence: CASTRLQYNEQFF.

This sequence joins TRBV25-1 and TRBJ2-7, with 9 positions matching TRBD2. Germline-derived CDR1 and CDR2 are MGHDK and SYGVNS. This CDR3 is 12 amino acids long. With V trimmed by 6 bases and J by 8 bases, 5 bases remained unmatched. For the CDR3, the DNA is TGTGCCAGCAGAATTAGCGGGAGCAAGCAGTACTTC. It is translated as CASRISGSKQYF.

This chain connects TRBV6-1 to TRBJ1-1, with unresolved D. The CDR3 has 13 amino acids. Trimming left V 1 base short and J 8 bases short, with 11 bases between. Germline lookup yields CDR1 MNHNS and CDR2 SASEGT. The CDR3 nucleotides read TGTGCCAGCAGTGAAGGAGGGATTAGGGAAGCTTTCTTT. Protein sequence: CASSEGGIREAFF.

This chain links TRBV6-6 with TRBJ1-1; D is ambiguous. Germline values: CDR1 MNHNY, CDR2 SVGAGI (reference sequence). Trimming removed 5 bases from V and 4 bases from J, with 8 bases in between. The CDR3 sequence is 12 residues long. The CDR3 region has the DNA TGTGCCAGCAGTGCGACAAGCACTGAAGCTTTCTTT. Translation gives CASSATSTEAFF.

The chain joins TRBV11-3 to TRBJ2-1, with TRBD2 identical over 13 bases. CDR3 length: 16 amino acids. J lost 8 bases, V lost 2 bases, and 6 bases had no gene match. Per the germline V gene, CDR1 is SGHNT and CDR2 is YENEEA. DNA for the CDR3: TGTGCCAGCAGCTTAAGGACTAGCGGGAGTTTCGATGAGCAGTTCTTC. It specifies CASSLRTSGSFDEQFF. Full variable domain (rest looked up from reference TRBV11-3 and TRBJ2-1): EAGVVQSPRYKIIEKKQPVAFWCNPISGHNTLYWYLQNLGQGPELLIRYENEEAVDDSQLPKDRFSAERLKGVDSTLKIQPAELGDSAVYLCASSLRTSGSFDEQFFGPGTRLTVL.

This sequence joins TRBV30 and TRBJ1-1, with D possibly being TRBD1 (6 bases). Germline V gives CDR1 GTSNPN, CDR2 SVGIG (reference sequence). The V and J ends lost 2 bases and 11 bases respectively, with 12 bases between them. CDR3 length: 11 amino acids. CDR3 loop: CAWSPGAVAFF. In DNA form, the CDR3 reads TGTGCCTGGAGTCCAGGGGCGGTGGCTTTCTTT.

The chain employs TRBV11-2 and TRBJ2-1, with 8 bases identical to TRBD2. The CDR3 loop spans 15 amino acids. With V trimmed by 6 bases and J by 6 bases, 10 bases remained unmatched. Germline values: CDR1 SGHAT, CDR2 FQNNGV. CDR3 loop: CASRTHLAGFNEQFF. CDR3 DNA sequence: TGTGCCAGCAGAACCCACCTAGCGGGCTTCAATGAGCAGTTCTTC.

This clone was seen a few times. As DNA, the CDR3 is TGCGCCAGCATGTCCGAGGGTGAAGCTTTCTTT. Translation gives CASMSEGEAFF. V gene TRBV10-2 combines with J gene TRBJ1-1; D unresolved. Germline assignment: CDR1 WSHSY and CDR2 SAAADI. V gave up 7 bases and J gave up 7 bases, with 10 bases separating them. There are 11 residues in the CDR3.

This chain links TRBV7-9 with TRBJ2-2; maybe TRBD1 (5 bases). V was trimmed by 5 bases and J by 5 bases, leaving 12 bases between them. The CDR3 is made up of 14 amino acids. Germline V gene data show CDR1 as SEHNR and CDR2 as FQNEAQ (reference sequence). CDR3 region: CASSQTGGTGELFF. The CDR3 nucleotides are TGTGCCAGCAGCCAAACAGGCGGAACCGGGGAGCTGTTTTTT.

This clone turned up a few times. V is TRBV15 and J is TRBJ2-5, with D hard to call. This CDR3 comprises 13 residues. From germline, CDR1 is LNHNV and CDR2 YYDKDF (reference sequence). Trimming stripped 1 base from V and 1 base from J, with 4 bases between. The DNA of the CDR3 is TGTGCCACCAGCAGAGTGGCCCAAGAGACCCAGTACTTC. Translated: CATSRVAQETQYF.

The chain combines TRBV6-1 with TRBJ1-1, with no clear D. The CDR3 spans 15 residues. Trimming took 3 bases from V and 7 from J, leaving 18 bases between them. The germline CDR1 and CDR2 sequences are MNHNS and SASEGT. CDR3 in amino acids: CASSDSIADPVEAFF. Here the CDR3 DNA reads TGTGCCAGCAGTGATTCCATAGCCGATCCGGTTGAAGCTTTCTTT.